A single sample gave rise to the 9 T cell receptor beta chains below, sequenced in a study of T cells in Graves' hyperthyroidism and ophthalmopathy. Authors of the study amplified TCR beta CDR3 regions from RNA transcripts. When the TCR CDR3 underwent first-round RT-PCR, the HTBI primer set was used. TCRdb reprocessed the multiplex PCR reads via MiXCR and lists one record per CDR3 protein. The sample records some 140,000 distinct CDR3 sequences, approximately 24% being singletons. The sample was blood. These receptors were taken from a woman aged 45-65 years with Graves' hyperthyroidism that later progressed to Graves' ophthalmopathy.

On this clonotype itself: The junction departs from germline at one end; a sequencing error may be responsible. The genes are TRBV19 and TRBJ1-1; 9 bases are a match to TRBD1. Germline values: CDR1 LNHDA, CDR2 SQIVND (reference sequence). There are 16 residues in the CDR3. CDR3: CASRQHTGGGRTETFF. Written as DNA, the CDR3 is TGTGCCAGTCGTCAGCACACAGGGGGCGGAAGGACTGAAACTTTCTTT.

This clonotype has at least ten counts. The J gene is TRBJ1-5, the V gene TRBV6-1; TRBD1 matches 7 bases. CDR1 MNHNS and CDR2 SASEGT come from the germline V gene. The J segment lost 3 bases and the V segment lost 6 bases, leaving 11 bases of the junction unmatched. CDR3 length: 16 amino acids. The CDR3: CASRGGQAQNNQPQHF. The DNA of the CDR3 is TGTGCCAGCAGGGGTGGACAGGCCCAAAACAATCAGCCCCAGCATTTT.

V usage is TRBV5-6 and J usage is TRBJ1-1, with unresolved D. The germline CDR1 and CDR2 sequences are SGHDT and YYEEEE. This CDR3 is built from 13 residues. Deletions cut 0 bases from V and 8 bases from J, with 11 bases between. CDR3 nucleotide sequence: TGTGCCAGCAGCTTGGGGAAAGGAGCCGAAGCTTTCTTT. This sequence encodes CASSLGKGAEAFF.

This clonotype was counted ten times or more. The chain has TRBV18 and TRBJ1-1; the match to TRBD1 covers 8 bases. The CDR3 is made up of 14 amino acids. V was pared by 5 bases and J by 5 bases, with 7 bases of the junction left unmatched. Germline V CDR1 and CDR2: KGHSH, LQKENI. The CDR3 region has the DNA TGTGCCAGCTCAGGGAATACAGGGGGGACTGAAGCTTTCTTT. It specifies CASSGNTGGTEAFF. The full variable domain, with the rest looked up from reference TRBV18 and TRBJ1-1, is NAGVMQNPRHLVRRRGQEARLRCSPMKGHSHVYWYRQLPEEGLKFMVYLQKENIIDESGMPKERFSAEFPKEGPSILRIQQVVRGDSAAYFCASSGNTGGTEAFFGQGTRLTVV.

A word on this clonotype: This could be a read error, since a much larger clone is one nucleotide away. The V gene is TRBV2, the J gene TRBJ1-6; D is possibly TRBD1 (6 bases). Germline V CDR1 and CDR2: SNHLY, FYNNEI. The CDR3 loop spans 15 amino acids. The DNA for the CDR3 is TGTGCCAGCAGGGAACAGGGCTCCTATAATTCACGCCTCCACTTT. It is translated as CASREQGSYNSRLHF.

J is TRBJ2-1 and V is TRBV5-1, with a possible D match to TRBD2 (6 bases). Per germline, CDR1 SGHRS and CDR2 YFSETQ. The CDR3 runs to 15 residues. Trimming pared 0 bases from V and 2 bases from J, leaving 9 bases between. The CDR3 reads CASSLGTTPYNEQFF. CDR3 in DNA: TGCGCCAGCAGCTTGGGGACTACCCCCTACAATGAGCAGTTCTTC.

The J gene is TRBJ2-7, the V gene TRBV20-1; perhaps TRBD2 as D (5 bases). V lost 3 bases to trimming and J lost 1 base, with 10 bases between them. The V gene's germline CDR1 is DFQATT and CDR2 SNEGSKA (reference sequence). The CDR3 has 13 amino acids. CDR3 in amino acids: CSASSDFSYEQYF. As DNA, the CDR3 is TGCAGTGCTAGCTCGGACTTTTCCTACGAGCAGTACTTC.

This clonotype was found many times. This sequence joins TRBV29-1 and TRBJ2-5; weak D call: TRBD1 (5 bases). The germline V gene encodes CDR1 SQVTM and CDR2 ANQGSEA. This CDR3 has 13 amino acids. V lost 3 bases and J 3 bases, leaving 11 bases between the germline ends. The CDR3 reads CSVDATAKETQYF. The CDR3 region has the DNA TGCAGCGTTGATGCGACAGCTAAAGAGACCCAGTACTTC.

This clonotype was detected ten times or more. This sequence joins TRBV5-1 and TRBJ2-7, with 9 nucleotides matching TRBD2. The CDR3 spans 15 residues. CDR1 and CDR2 (germline): SGHRS, YFSETQ. After removal of 0 bases from V and 2 bases from J, the junction contained 3 bases not matched to a gene. CDR3 nucleotides: TGCGCCAGCAGCTTGGATGCGGGAGGGCCCTACGAGCAGTACTTC. Residues: CASSLDAGGPYEQYF.